These 21 T cell receptor beta chains were all obtained from the same sample, sequenced in a study of PD-L1 blockade in urothelial cancer. Generated by immunoSEQ multiplex PCR, the TCRdb table keeps only in-frame clones and is missing some. The sample consists of just over 20,000 clones, 80% to 90% of them appearing once. The sample here was PBMCs, taken around atezolizumab (anti-PD-L1) treatment. Receptor source: a man aged 45-60 years with urothelial cancer.

The V call is TRBV5-4, the J call TRBJ2-5, with TRBD1 identical over 9 bases. The length of the CDR3 is 13 residues. Germline values: CDR1 SGHNT, CDR2 YYREEE (reference sequence). J was trimmed by 5 bases and V by 6 bases; bases with no gene match: 5. CDR3 nucleotide sequence: TGTGCCAGCACAAAGACAGGGGGGGAGACCCAGTACTTC. It translates to CASTKTGGETQYF.

The chain has TRBV19 and TRBJ1-1; D gene uncertain. The CDR3 length is 13 residues. Per germline, CDR1 LNHDA and CDR2 SQIVND (reference sequence). Trimming pared 3 bases from V and 4 bases from J, leaving 9 bases between. CDR3 protein: CASSIFGGTEAFF. In DNA form, the CDR3 reads TGTGCCAGTAGTATTTTCGGTGGCACTGAAGCTTTCTTT.

V is TRBV6-5 and J is TRBJ2-1, with 12 bases that match TRBD2. The ends lost 6 bases at V and 8 bases at J; junction bases unmatched: 8. Germline CDR1 and CDR2: MNHEY and SVGAGI. This CDR3 is built from 15 residues. Here the CDR3 DNA reads TGTGCCAGCAGATCCACTAGCGGGAGGATTGATGAGCAGTTCTTC. Translated: CASRSTSGRIDEQFF.

Only one count was recorded for this clone. The chain uses TRBV18 and TRBJ2-7; no clear D gene. V was trimmed by 6 bases and J by 0 bases, leaving 12 bases between them. There are 14 residues in the CDR3. Germline-derived CDR1 and CDR2 are KGHSH and LQKENI. The CDR3 nucleotides are TGTGCCAGCTCCCCAGACTGGAGCTCCTACGAGCAGTACTTC. Its protein product is CASSPDWSSYEQYF.

The gene calls are TRBV4-1 and TRBJ2-7; 10 nucleotides agree with TRBD1. Trimming took 2 bases from V and 2 from J; bases not matched to a gene: 3. CDR1 MGHRA and CDR2 YSYEKL come from the germline V gene. This CDR3 region has 15 residues. The CDR3 loop is CASSQTGQGAYEQYF. The CDR3 nucleotides are TGCGCCAGCAGCCAAACTGGACAGGGGGCCTACGAGCAGTACTTC.

The chain couples TRBV11-2 to TRBJ2-7; 7 bases align to TRBD1. The CDR3 is made up of 14 amino acids. CDR1 and CDR2 (germline): SGHAT, FQNNGV. V shed 0 bases and J 3 bases; nucleotides not matched to a gene: 2. CDR3 sequence (DNA): TGTGCCAGCAGCTTAGATCCAGGGGGCTACGAGCAGTACTTC. Its protein product is CASSLDPGGYEQYF. Combining the CDR3 with reference TRBV11-2 and TRBJ2-7 gives the whole variable domain EAGVAQSPRYKIIEKRQSVAFWCNPISGHATLYWYQQILGQGPKLLIQFQNNGVVDDSQLPKDRFSAERLKGVDSTLKIQPAKLEDSAVYLCASSLDPGGYEQYFGPGTRLTVT.

V and J are TRBV19 and TRBJ1-1; D is undetermined. V was cut by 1 base and J by 5 bases, with 5 bases left in between. This CDR3 is 12 amino acids long. Germline lookup yields CDR1 LNHDA and CDR2 SQIVND (reference sequence). The CDR3 bases are TGTGCCAGTAGTATAGGGAGAACTGAAGCTTTCTTT. Its translation is CASSIGRTEAFF.

This rearrangement joins TRBV6-5 to TRBJ1-3; D is unclear. The CDR3 has 13 residues. V lost 6 bases and J 6 bases, leaving 12 bases between the germline ends. Germline V gene sequence: CDR1 MNHEY, CDR2 SVGAGI. Here the CDR3 DNA reads TGTGCCAGCAGAGGTTCAGGTTCAAACACCATATATTTT. Translating gives CASRGSGSNTIYF.

This chain joins TRBV29-1 and TRBJ1-2; possible D gene TRBD1, 6 bases. From germline, CDR1 is SQVTM and CDR2 ANQGSEA. CDR3 size: 12 residues. Trimming took 7 bases from V and 5 from J, leaving 14 bases between them. The CDR3 here is CSARDTEYGYTF. CDR3 sequence (DNA): TGCAGCGCCCGGGACACCGAGTATGGCTACACCTTC.

V gene TRBV12-5 combines with J gene TRBJ2-1; 7 nucleotides align to TRBD1. CDR1 LGHNT and CDR2 FRNRAP come from the germline V gene. J was trimmed by 7 bases and V by 2 bases; bases with no gene match: 2. The CDR3 is 13 amino acids. The CDR3 spells CASGLTQGNEQFF. DNA of the CDR3: TGTGCTAGTGGTTTGACACAGGGGAATGAGCAGTTCTTC.

J is TRBJ2-1 and V is TRBV7-9; 14 positions match TRBD2. After removal of 5 bases from V and 8 bases from J, the junction contained 8 bases not matched to a gene. The CDR3 extends over 16 amino acids. The germline gives CDR1 SEHNR, CDR2 FQNEAQ (reference sequence). The CDR3 DNA follows: TGTGCCAGCAGCAGATTCGGGACTAGCGGGAGCCATGAGCAGTTCTTC. Protein: CASSRFGTSGSHEQFF.

The chain uses TRBV2 and TRBJ2-5; 8 bases match TRBD1. The CDR3 spans 15 residues. The germline gives CDR1 SNHLY, CDR2 FYNNEI. V was clipped by 4 bases and J by 5 bases; unmatched bases: 9. The CDR3 DNA reads as TGTGCCAGCAGTGGGCAGGGGGCTGTTCGGGAGACCCAGTACTTC. Its protein product is CASSGQGAVRETQYF.

The chain carries TRBV28 and TRBJ2-1; maybe TRBD2 (5 bases). V shed 2 bases and J shed 2 bases, with 13 bases lying between them. Germline CDR1 is MDHEN and CDR2 is SYDVKM. This CDR3 contains 16 residues. The CDR3 nucleotides read TGTGCCAGCAGTTTACGGCTAGCTAAACCCTACAATGAGCAGTTCTTC. It translates to CASSLRLAKPYNEQFF.

The rearrangement links TRBV9 to TRBJ2-7; the match to TRBD2 covers 11 bases. The CDR3 consists of 16 residues. Germline V gene sequence: CDR1 SGDLS, CDR2 YYNGEE. J lost 6 bases, V lost 4 bases, and 12 bases had no gene match. DNA for the CDR3: TGTGCCAGCAGCCACGAGGTACTAGCGGGAGTTGGCGAGCAGTACTTC. It codes for CASSHEVLAGVGEQYF.

The chain recombines TRBV7-3 with TRBJ2-3; 8 positions agree with TRBD1. The CDR3 runs 15 residues. Germline CDR1 and CDR2: SGHTA and FQGTGA. The V segment lost 5 bases and the J segment 4 bases; nucleotides outside the gene matches: 8. The DNA of the CDR3 is TGTGCCAGCAGCAACCGGGACAGGTCCCCAGATACGCAGTATTTT. Translation: CASSNRDRSPDTQYF. Combining the CDR3 with reference TRBV7-3 and TRBJ2-3 gives the whole variable domain GAGVSQTPSNKVTEKGKYVELRCDPISGHTALYWYRQSLGQGPEFLIYFQGTGAADDSGLPNDRFFAVRPEGSVSTLKIQRTERGDSAVYLCASSNRDRSPDTQYFGPGTRLTVL.

The chain uses TRBV5-4 and TRBJ2-7; the match to TRBD1 covers 7 bases. CDR3 size: 14 residues. V dropped 4 bases and J dropped 0; count of bases not matched to a gene: 4. Looked up from germline, CDR1 is SGHNT and CDR2 is YYREEE (reference sequence). CDR3 in DNA: TGTGCCAGCAGCCGGGACAGCTACTCCTACGAGCAGTACTTC. Its protein product is CASSRDSYSYEQYF.

The V and J genes are TRBV10-3 and TRBJ2-7, with TRBD1 matching 7 bases. J gave up 2 bases and V 7 bases, and 5 bases lay outside the gene matches. CDR3 length: 13 amino acids. CDR1 is ENHRY and CDR2 is SYGVKD in the germline V gene. The DNA for the CDR3 is TGTGCCATCAATGGGGACAGAGCCTACGAGCAGTACTTC. Its translation: CAINGDRAYEQYF.

V and J are TRBV7-9 and TRBJ2-7, with D maybe TRBD1 (6 bases). The CDR3 is 15 amino acids. The germline V gene has CDR1 SEHNR and CDR2 FQNEAQ (reference sequence). Trimming stripped 1 base from V and 4 bases from J, with 14 bases between. CDR3 residues: CASSLGGGLGYEQYF. In DNA, the CDR3 is TGTGCCAGCAGCTTAGGAGGGGGTTTGGGGTACGAGCAGTACTTC.

The chain carries TRBV18 and TRBJ2-3; the match to TRBD2 covers 12 bases. V lost 3 bases to trimming and J lost 0 bases; unmatched junction nucleotides: 4. This CDR3 contains 17 residues. Germline V gives CDR1 KGHSH, CDR2 LQKENI. This CDR3 reads CASSPRTSGTSTDTQYF. CDR3 sequence (DNA): TGTGCCAGCTCACCCCGGACTAGCGGGACTAGCACAGATACGCAGTATTTT.

The chain links TRBV11-2 to TRBJ2-3; TRBD1 agrees at 9 bases. This CDR3 has 15 amino acids. CDR1 is SGHAT and CDR2 is FQNNGV in the germline V gene. Germline trimming cut 4 bases from V and 5 bases from J; bases unmatched to any gene: 7. CDR3 nucleotide sequence: TGTGCCAGCAGCTCTACAGGGGGCATCCTAGATACGCAGTATTTT. Translated: CASSSTGGILDTQYF.

The chain joins TRBV18 to TRBJ2-1; D not certain. The CDR3 loop spans 14 amino acids. Per the germline V gene, CDR1 is KGHSH and CDR2 is LQKENI. V lost 3 bases, J lost 6 bases, and 12 bases lay in between. CDR3 sequence (DNA): TGTGCCAGCTCACCGGGCCGAGTCACCAATGAGCAGTTCTTC. Translating it yields CASSPGRVTNEQFF.